This paragraph covers one T cell receptor (beta chain) sequence. The antigen is undetermined. This specimen comes from a study of T cell responses to AZD1222 COVID-19 vaccine. The germline CDR1 and CDR2 sequences are SGHTA and FQGNSA. V trimming: 0 bases; J trimming: 4 bases; junction bases outside the gene matches: 9. This CDR3 has 17 amino acids. Second-dose recipients at about 4 or about 12 weeks were treated as one pooled group. The protocol was immunoSEQ multiplex PCR, while the TCRdb copy is restricted to in-frame clones and leaves out a portion. This table holds 28,000 or so clones, roughly 85% found once. Study-wide points: At baseline, seropositivity was found in only five or six AZD1222 recipients. The repertoires were collected only after the peak T cell response. Dominant at 160-218 and 743-854, vaccine-associated CD4 TCRs also spanned spike.

The chain joins TRBV7-2 to TRBJ2-5, with 9 bases fitting TRBD1. This receptor was obtained from an adult who received the AZD1222 COVID-19 vaccine. The starting material was peripheral blood, obtained 28 days after the second AZD1222 dose. DNA of the CDR3: TGTGCCAGCAGCTTAGCACCGCTTGGGACAGGGAGAGAGACCCAGTACTTC. This sequence encodes CASSLAPLGTGRETQYF.